This TCR beta chain was recovered during a study of shared clonotypes between healthy human individuals. Study-wide results and caveats: Naive subsets generally exceeded memory subsets in estimated richness.

Recent acute infections and vaccinations were absent in the healthy HIV-negative adult donors. Regarding this clone: Antigen: not known.

The V end was cut by 4 bases, the J end by 5 bases, with 15 bases between. This CDR3 comprises 15 residues. Germline CDR1 is SGDLS and CDR2 is YYNGEE. An assay was performed, and its level was deep. How the authors handled the data: Because ImmunoSEQ provided only junction sequences with no quality scores, the filtering differed. Using immunoSEQ multiplex PCR, the repertoire was profiled, and TCRdb retains in-frame clones only, with some absent. That table is the source of V, J and clone size, and D and trimming were worked out from the DNA. The repertoire holds a few million clones, with approximately 95% as singletons.

This TCR came from a man between 18 and 29 years old in good health. The chain couples TRBV9 to TRBJ1-4; D possibly corresponds to TRBD1 (6 bases). Specimen: naive CD4+ T cells sorted from blood. Sample subset: CD45RA+ positively selected. CDR3 DNA sequence: TGTGCCAGCAGCCCTCAAACAGGGTCAAATGAAAAACTGTTTTTT. Residues: CASSPQTGSNEKLFF.